The clone carrying this T cell receptor (beta chain) was seen only once. The antigen remains unidentified. The CDR3 loop spans 15 amino acids. V dropped 6 bases and J dropped 10 bases, with 21 bases sitting between them. The germline V gene encodes CDR1 MNHEY and CDR2 SVGAGI. The sample comes from a study of radiation and T cells in renal cell carcinoma. Study-wide background: Nephrectomy followed 15 Gy stereotactic body radiation by 4 weeks. General study points: In blood, top tumor clones expanded by 2 weeks, shrinking by 4.

The method was immunoSEQ multiplex PCR; TCRdb's version includes in-frame clones alone and lacks a portion of them. The table has roughly 130,000 clones, approximately 75% seen once. Time point described: blood 2 weeks post-SBRT. Indicated treatment: 15 Gy SBRT to primary tumor, nephrectomy 4 weeks later. Clear cell pathology was present in this patient's renal cell carcinoma. The sequence was obtained from a woman aged 55 to 70 with renal cell carcinoma. Here the sequenced sample was blood, taken from a patient whose treatment included radiotherapy and nephrectomy. The chain recombines TRBV6-5 with TRBJ1-4; D perhaps matches TRBD1 (5 bases). The DNA for the CDR3 is TGTGCCAGCAGGGGAACAGGTCCCGGCGTCGGAAAACTGTTTTTT. Protein product: CASRGTGPGVGKLFF.